Listed here are 10 T cell receptor beta chains from one sample, sequenced in a study of blood T cell repertoires in COVID-19 (dated by TCRdb to 2020 to 2022). The receptor library was made with the immunoSEQ multiplex PCR assay. The immuneACCESS repertoire file appears here via TCRdb, limited to in-frame rearrangements. These files lack a portion of the clones; in checked studies, under half of the deficit traces to unresolved V genes, and the cause of the others is not known. The sample contains hundreds of thousands of clones, about 91% of them found a single time. Of the sample, roughly 12% falls within the top ten clones. Sequencing was performed on peripheral blood. All receptors derive from a woman aged 50 to 60 with COVID-19, enrolled during active disease.

The chain has TRBV2 and TRBJ1-5, with TRBD1 matching over 7 bases. Germline CDR1 and CDR2: SNHLY and FYNNEI. This CDR3 is 13 amino acids long. The V gene end was trimmed by 3 bases and the J gene end by 7 bases; junction bases not matched to a gene: 3. The CDR3 loop is CASSDVGGQPQHF. CDR3 in DNA: TGTGCCAGCAGTGACGTAGGGGGCCAGCCCCAGCATTTT.

The chain uses TRBV25-1 and TRBJ1-4; weak D call: TRBD1 (5 bases). Germline CDR1 reads MGHDK; CDR2 reads SYGVNS. V was shortened by 6 bases and J by 7 bases, with 12 bases between the two germline ends. CDR3 length equals 13 residues. The CDR3 spells CASRLDNSEKLFF. The CDR3 DNA reads as TGTGCCAGCAGGTTGGACAACTCTGAAAAACTGTTTTTT.

This clone was observed a single time. The chain employs TRBV9 and TRBJ1-3; D remains ambiguous. The germline V gene has CDR1 SGDLS and CDR2 YYNGEE. Trimming removed 4 bases at V and 0 bases at J, with 11 bases between. There are 15 residues in the CDR3. This CDR3 reads CASSPREYSGNTIYF. CDR3 coding DNA: TGTGCCAGCAGCCCTCGTGAGTACTCTGGAAACACCATATATTTT.

The chain has TRBV12-3 or TRBV12-4 and TRBJ2-1, with TRBD2 as a possible D gene (5 bases). The CDR3 is 13 residues long. V dropped 3 bases and J dropped 9 bases, with 12 bases sitting between them. The CDR3 DNA follows: TGTGCCAGCAGTTTTTCTGGGGAGAGTGAGCAGTTCTTC. Translation gives CASSFSGESEQFF.

This clone showed up just once. The J gene is TRBJ2-3, the V gene TRBV29-1; D unclear. This CDR3 has 12 amino acids. With 5 bases removed from V and 1 base from J, the gap between germline ends came to 7 bases. Germline V gives CDR1 SQVTM, CDR2 ANQGSEA. The CDR3 sequence: CSVSTGTDTQYF. The CDR3 DNA sequence: TGCAGCGTTTCGACTGGCACAGATACGCAGTATTTT.

The V gene is TRBV5-4, the J gene TRBJ2-7; 7 bases fit TRBD1. Germline V CDR1 and CDR2: SGHNT, YYREEE (reference sequence). Losses at the gene ends were 1 base for V and 5 bases for J; bases not matched to a gene: 9. The CDR3 runs to 15 residues. The CDR3 reads CASSLFGTGENEQYF. CDR3 bases: TGTGCCAGCAGCTTGTTCGGAACAGGGGAAAACGAGCAGTACTTC.

The J gene is TRBJ2-1, the V gene TRBV5-1; D not resolved. The CDR3 is 11 amino acids. V was trimmed by 1 base and J by 15 bases, leaving 11 bases between them. Germline CDR1 is SGHRS and CDR2 is YFSETQ. The CDR3 is CASSLSSIWFF. In DNA, the CDR3 is TGCGCCAGCAGCTTGTCGAGCATTTGGTTCTTC.

J is TRBJ2-6 and V is TRBV7-2; tentatively, D is TRBD1 (6 bases). The CDR3 totals 18 residues. Trimming took off 2 bases at V and 4 bases at J, with 18 bases between the two ends. Germline V gives CDR1 SGHTA, CDR2 FQGNSA. CDR3 nucleotides: TGTGCCAGCAGCTTAAGCCCCACAGGGTCGGAAGGGGCCAACGTCCTGACTTTC. Its translation is CASSLSPTGSEGANVLTF.

The gene calls are TRBV7-9 and TRBJ1-1; D might be TRBD1 (6 bases). The CDR3 loop spans 13 amino acids. V was cut by 5 bases and J by 5 bases, with 12 bases left in between. Looked up from germline, CDR1 is SEHNR and CDR2 is FQNEAQ (reference sequence). The CDR3 DNA sequence: TGTGCCAGCAGCATAACAGGGTTGACTGAAGCTTTCTTT. Amino acid sequence: CASSITGLTEAFF.

The rearrangement uses TRBV2 and TRBJ2-3, with D tentatively TRBD2 (7 bases). Germline assignment: CDR1 SNHLY and CDR2 FYNNEI. V lost 11 bases, J lost 8 bases, and 20 bases lay in between. This CDR3 spans 13 amino acids. CDR3 loop: CAREGGWYGTQYF. CDR3 DNA: TGTGCCCGCGAGGGGGGGTGGTATGGTACGCAGTATTTT. The full variable domain, in which reference TRBV2 and TRBJ2-3 provide the parts outside the CDR3, is EPEVTQTPSHQVTQMGQEVILRCVPISNHLYFYWYRQILGQKVEFLVSFYNNEISEKSEIFDDQFSVERPDGSNFTLKIRSTKLEDSAMYFCAREGGWYGTQYFGPGTRLTVL.